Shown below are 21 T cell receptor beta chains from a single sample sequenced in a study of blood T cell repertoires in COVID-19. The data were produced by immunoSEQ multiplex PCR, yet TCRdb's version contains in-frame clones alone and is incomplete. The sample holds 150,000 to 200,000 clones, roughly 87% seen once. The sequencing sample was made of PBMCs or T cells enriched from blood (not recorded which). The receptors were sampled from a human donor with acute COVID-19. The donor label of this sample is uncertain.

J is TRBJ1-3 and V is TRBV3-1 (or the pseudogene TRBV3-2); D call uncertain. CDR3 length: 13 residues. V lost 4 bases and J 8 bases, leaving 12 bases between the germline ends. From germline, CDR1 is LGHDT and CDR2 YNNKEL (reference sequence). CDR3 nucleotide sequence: TGTGCCAGCAGCCGACTCTCCTCGGACACCATATATTTT. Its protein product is CASSRLSSDTIYF.

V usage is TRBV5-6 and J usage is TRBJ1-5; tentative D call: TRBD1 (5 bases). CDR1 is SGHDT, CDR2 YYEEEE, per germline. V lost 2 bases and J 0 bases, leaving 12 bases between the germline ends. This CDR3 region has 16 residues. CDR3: CASSFSGQYSNQPQHF. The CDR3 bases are TGTGCCAGCAGCTTTTCAGGGCAGTATAGCAATCAGCCCCAGCATTTT.

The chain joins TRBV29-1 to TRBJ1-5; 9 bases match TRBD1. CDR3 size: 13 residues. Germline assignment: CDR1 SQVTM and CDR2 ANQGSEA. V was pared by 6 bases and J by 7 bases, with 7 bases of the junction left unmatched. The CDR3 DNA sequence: TGCAGCGTGGGGACAGGGTTCGGGCAGCCCCAGCATTTT. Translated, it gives CSVGTGFGQPQHF.

The CDR3 protein is CASSQYSYEQYF. The CDR3 DNA follows: TGTGCCAGCAGCCAGTACTCCTACGAGCAGTACTTC. The chain is built from TRBV14 and TRBJ2-7; D remains unclear. CDR1 and CDR2 from the germline V gene are SGHDN and FVKESK. The CDR3 contains 12 residues. The V end lost 3 bases, the J end lost 0 bases, and 3 bases lay between the germline ends.

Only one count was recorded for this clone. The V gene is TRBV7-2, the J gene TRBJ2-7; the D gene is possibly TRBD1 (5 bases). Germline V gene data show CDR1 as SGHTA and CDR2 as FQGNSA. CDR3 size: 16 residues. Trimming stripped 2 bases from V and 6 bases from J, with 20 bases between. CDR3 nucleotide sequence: TGTGCCAGCAGCTTAAGCTCGCGACAGAGCTTTACCGAGCAGTACTTC. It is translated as CASSLSSRQSFTEQYF.

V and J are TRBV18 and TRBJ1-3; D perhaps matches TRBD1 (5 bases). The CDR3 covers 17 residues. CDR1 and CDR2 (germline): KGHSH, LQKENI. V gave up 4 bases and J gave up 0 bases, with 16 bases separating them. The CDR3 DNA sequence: TGTGCCAGCTCACAACCGGGAGGGGAGTCCTCTGGAAACACCATATATTTT. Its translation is CASSQPGGESSGNTIYF.

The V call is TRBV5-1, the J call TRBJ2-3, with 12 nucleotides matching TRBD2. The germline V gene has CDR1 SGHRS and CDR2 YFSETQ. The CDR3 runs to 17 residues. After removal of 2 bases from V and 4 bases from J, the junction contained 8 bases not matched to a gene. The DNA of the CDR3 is TGCGCCAGCAGCTTTCATCTAGCGGGGGGGCAGGCAGATACGCAGTATTTT. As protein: CASSFHLAGGQADTQYF.

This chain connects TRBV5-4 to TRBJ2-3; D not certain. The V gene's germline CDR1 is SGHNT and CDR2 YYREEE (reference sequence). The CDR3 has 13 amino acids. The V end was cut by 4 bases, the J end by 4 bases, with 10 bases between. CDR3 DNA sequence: TGTGCCAGCAGCGGTGCTATCGCAGATACGCAGTATTTT. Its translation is CASSGAIADTQYF.

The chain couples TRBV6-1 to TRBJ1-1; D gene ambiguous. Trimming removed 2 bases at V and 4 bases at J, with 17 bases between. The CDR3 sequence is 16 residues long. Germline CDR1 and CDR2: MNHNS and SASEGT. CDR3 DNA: TGTGCCAGCAGTGAATTTTTGACAAACCGGCCCACTGAAGCTTTCTTT. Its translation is CASSEFLTNRPTEAFF.

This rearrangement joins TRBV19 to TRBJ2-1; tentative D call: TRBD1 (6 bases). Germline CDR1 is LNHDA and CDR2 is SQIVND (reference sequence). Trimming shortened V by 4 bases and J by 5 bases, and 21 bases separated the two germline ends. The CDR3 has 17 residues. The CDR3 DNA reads TGTGCCAGTAGTAACCCACCTACAGGGATGGGGGACAATGAGCAGTTCTTC. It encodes CASSNPPTGMGDNEQFF.

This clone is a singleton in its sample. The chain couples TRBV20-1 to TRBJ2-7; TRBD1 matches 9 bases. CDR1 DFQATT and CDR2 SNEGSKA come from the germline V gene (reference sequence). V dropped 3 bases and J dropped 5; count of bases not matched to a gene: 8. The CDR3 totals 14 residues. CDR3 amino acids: CSASPGTGQNEQYF. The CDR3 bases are TGCAGTGCTAGTCCTGGGACAGGGCAAAACGAGCAGTACTTC.

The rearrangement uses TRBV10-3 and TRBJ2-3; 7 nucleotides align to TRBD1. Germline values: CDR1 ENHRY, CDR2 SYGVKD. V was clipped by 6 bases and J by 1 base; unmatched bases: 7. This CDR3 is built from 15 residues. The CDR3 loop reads CAISDDRDRTDTQYF. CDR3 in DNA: TGTGCCATCAGCGACGACAGGGACCGCACAGATACGCAGTATTTT.

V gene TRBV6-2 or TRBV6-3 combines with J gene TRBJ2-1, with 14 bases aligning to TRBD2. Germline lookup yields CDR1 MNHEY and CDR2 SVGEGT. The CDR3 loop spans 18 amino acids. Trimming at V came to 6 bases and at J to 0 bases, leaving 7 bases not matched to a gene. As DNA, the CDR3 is TGTGCCAGCAGCTCGGGACTAGCGGGGGCCAACTCCTACAATGAGCAGTTCTTC. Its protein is CASSSGLAGANSYNEQFF.

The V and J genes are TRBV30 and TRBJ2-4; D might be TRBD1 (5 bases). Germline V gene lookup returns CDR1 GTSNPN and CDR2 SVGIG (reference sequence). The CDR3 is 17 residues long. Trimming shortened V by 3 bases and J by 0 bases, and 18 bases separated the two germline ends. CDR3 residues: CAWRLGLGDRAKNIQYF. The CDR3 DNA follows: TGTGCCTGGAGGCTGGGCCTAGGGGATCGAGCCAAAAACATTCAGTACTTC. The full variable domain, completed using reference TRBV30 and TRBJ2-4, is SQTIHQWPATLVQPVGSPLSLECTVEGTSNPNLYWYRQAAGRGLQLLFYSVGIGQISSEVPQNLSASRPQDRQFILSSKKLLLSDSGFYLCAWRLGLGDRAKNIQYFGAGTRLSVL.

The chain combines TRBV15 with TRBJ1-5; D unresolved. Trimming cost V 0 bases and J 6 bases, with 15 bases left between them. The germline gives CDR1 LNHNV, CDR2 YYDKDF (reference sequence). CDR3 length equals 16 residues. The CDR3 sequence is CATSRDRELRGQPQHF. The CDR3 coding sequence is TGTGCCACCAGCAGAGATCGGGAACTAAGAGGTCAGCCCCAGCATTTT. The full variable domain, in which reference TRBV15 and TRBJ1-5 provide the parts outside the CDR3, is DAMVIQNPRYQVTQFGKPVTLSCSQTLNHNVMYWYQQKSSQAPKLLFHYYDKDFNNEADTPDNFQSRRPNTSFCFLDIRSPGLGDTAMYLCATSRDRELRGQPQHFGDGTRLSIL.

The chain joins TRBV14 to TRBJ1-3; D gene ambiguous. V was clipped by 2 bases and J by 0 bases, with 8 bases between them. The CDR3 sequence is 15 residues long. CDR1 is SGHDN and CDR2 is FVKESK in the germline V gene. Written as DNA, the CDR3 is TGTGCCAGCAGCCAAATAGCGAGCTCTGGAAACACCATATATTTT. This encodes CASSQIASSGNTIYF.

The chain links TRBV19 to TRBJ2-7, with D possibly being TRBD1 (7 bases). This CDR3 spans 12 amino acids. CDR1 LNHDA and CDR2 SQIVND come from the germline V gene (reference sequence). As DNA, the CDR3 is TGTGCGACGAGGGGGGACAGCTACGAGCAGTACTTC. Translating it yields CATRGDSYEQYF.

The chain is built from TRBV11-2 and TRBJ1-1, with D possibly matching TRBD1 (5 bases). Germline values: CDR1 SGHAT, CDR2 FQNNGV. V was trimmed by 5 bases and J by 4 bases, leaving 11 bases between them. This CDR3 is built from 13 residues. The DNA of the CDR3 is TGTGCCAGCAGCCCACCGGGGGTCACTGAAGCTTTCTTT. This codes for CASSPPGVTEAFF.

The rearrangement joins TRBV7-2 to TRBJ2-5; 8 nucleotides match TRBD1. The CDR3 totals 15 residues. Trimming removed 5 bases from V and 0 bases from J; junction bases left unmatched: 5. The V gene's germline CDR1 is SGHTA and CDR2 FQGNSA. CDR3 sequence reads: CASSVRQGYQETQYF. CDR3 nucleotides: TGTGCCAGCAGCGTAAGACAGGGGTACCAAGAGACCCAGTACTTC.

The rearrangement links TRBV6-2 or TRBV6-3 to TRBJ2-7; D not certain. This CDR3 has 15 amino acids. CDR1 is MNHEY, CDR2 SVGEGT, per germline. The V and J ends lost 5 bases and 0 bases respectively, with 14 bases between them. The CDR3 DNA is TGTGCCAGCAGTGTCGGGTGGCGTTCCTCCTACGAGCAGTACTTC. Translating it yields CASSVGWRSSYEQYF.

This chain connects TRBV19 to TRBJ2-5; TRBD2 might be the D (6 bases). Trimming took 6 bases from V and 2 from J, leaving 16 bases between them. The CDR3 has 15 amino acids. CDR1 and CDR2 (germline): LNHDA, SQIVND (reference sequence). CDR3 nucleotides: TGTGCCAGTAGCGACCCCCTGGGGGGACAAGAGACCCAGTACTTC. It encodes CASSDPLGGQETQYF.